A selection of T cell receptor beta chains follows, all from one sample in a study of blood T cell repertoires in COVID-19. This table comes from immunoSEQ multiplex PCR, and its TCRdb copy is limited to in-frame clones, with some not included. Here the sample spans about 150,000 clones, around 91% being singletons. The sample was peripheral blood. Source of these receptors: a man aged 18 to 29 with COVID-19, enrolled during active disease. The CDR3 runs from the conserved cysteine through the conserved F or W. The order of the fields is J gene, V gene, clone size, D gene, CDR3 DNA, CDR3 protein. D genes are given only for firm matches. Clone size is shown for a subset of rows, as once, few, many or a class of expanded clone.

J: TRBJ1-4; V: TRBV3-1/TRBV3-2; size: .; D: TRBD1; DNA: TGTGCCAGCAGCCAAGACCCCAGGGGGCTTGAAAAACTGTTTTTT; CDR3: CASSQDPRGLEKLFF
J: TRBJ2-3; V: TRBV10-1; size: .; D: .; DNA: TGCGCCACACGGTCCCAGGCGACTAGGTATACGCAGTATTTT; CDR3: CATRSQATRYTQYF
J: TRBJ1-4; V: TRBV9; size: .; D: TRBD1; DNA: TGTGCCAGCAGCGTAGGGTTGATGGGGACAGATGAAAAACTGTTTTTT; CDR3: CASSVGLMGTDEKLFF
J: TRBJ2-7; V: TRBV6-5; size: .; D: .; DNA: TGTGCCAGCAGTTACTCGTTCAGGGACTACGAGCAGTACTTC; CDR3: CASSYSFRDYEQYF
J: TRBJ2-4; V: TRBV19; size: .; D: TRBD1; DNA: TGTGCCAGTAACCCACAGGGGCGAAACATTCAGTACTTC; CDR3: CASNPQGRNIQYF
J: TRBJ2-2; V: TRBV24-1; size: .; D: TRBD2; DNA: TGTGCCACCAGTGGGCTAGCGGGAAGCACCGGGGAGCTGTTTTTT; CDR3: CATSGLAGSTGELFF
J: TRBJ2-1; V: TRBV6-1; size: once; D: .; DNA: TGTGCCAGCAGTGAGATGGGGAGCGACTACAATGAGCAGTTCTTC; CDR3: CASSEMGSDYNEQFF
J: TRBJ2-3; V: TRBV27; size: .; D: TRBD2; DNA: TGTGCCAGCAGTTTAGCTAGCGGGAGGGGTAATACGCAGTATTTT; CDR3: CASSLASGRGNTQYF
J: TRBJ1-4; V: TRBV6-6; size: .; D: .; DNA: TGTGCCAGCAGTGACGCGCCCATCGGAGAGGAAAAACTGCTTTTT; CDR3: CASSDAPIGEEKLLF
J: TRBJ2-7; V: TRBV6-5; size: .; D: .; DNA: TGTGCCAGCAGTTTAGGACTCCTGAGCTCCTACGAGCAGTACTTC; CDR3: CASSLGLLSSYEQYF